The 6 T cell receptor beta chains given below trace back to one sample, sequenced in a study of T cell clonotyping in hematopoietic cell transplantation. Sequencing used immunoSEQ multiplex PCR; TCRdb keeps in-frame clones, though not all of them. The sample comprises roughly 12,000 clones, around three quarters of which are singletons, and about 14% rests with the top ten. Sequencing was performed on peripheral blood mononuclear cells, taken 180 days after allogeneic stem cell transplant. The receptors were gathered from a male patient in his sixties or seventies who had an allogeneic stem cell transplant from an unrelated donor, so the T cells may come from the graft donor. Some clones in this sample may be carry-over from other donors' samples.

The rearrangement joins TRBV20-1 to TRBJ1-1; D gene uncertain. CDR3 length equals 9 residues. V was clipped by 0 bases and J by 10 bases, with 3 bases between them. Germline CDR1 DFQATT, CDR2 SNEGSKA (reference sequence). The DNA of the CDR3 is TGCAGTGCTAGAGAAGGAGCTTTCTTT. This translates into CSAREGAFF.

The chain recombines TRBV5-1 with TRBJ2-5; 7 positions match TRBD1. V gave up 4 bases and J gave up 5 bases; unmatched junction bases: 20. CDR1 is SGHRS and CDR2 is YFSETQ in the germline V gene. The CDR3 totals 18 residues. CDR3 in amino acids: CASSGSGTDDLLWETQYF. The CDR3 DNA sequence: TGCGCCAGCAGCGGGTCCGGGACAGACGACTTATTATGGGAGACCCAGTACTTC.

The chain combines TRBV4-3 with TRBJ2-1; 10 bases are shared with TRBD1. The germline CDR1 and CDR2 sequences are LGHNA and YSLEER. The V gene end was trimmed by 0 bases and the J gene end by 2 bases; junction bases not matched to a gene: 7. CDR3 size: 18 residues. This chain's CDR3 is CASSQDRGGQGTYNEQFF. The CDR3 DNA reads TGCGCCAGCAGCCAAGATCGTGGGGGACAGGGGACCTACAATGAGCAGTTCTTC.

The sample holds a few counts of this clone. This chain connects TRBV30 to TRBJ1-1, with D unclear. CDR1 is GTSNPN, CDR2 SVGIG, per germline (reference sequence). V lost 1 base and J 1 base, leaving 10 bases between the germline ends. This CDR3 has 14 amino acids. CDR3 protein: CAWSAMTPNTEAFF. DNA for the CDR3: TGTGCCTGGAGTGCGATGACACCGAACACTGAAGCTTTCTTT.

The chain combines TRBV27 with TRBJ2-5; D remains unclear. Trimming removed 0 bases from V and 5 bases from J, with 13 bases in between. The CDR3 contains 15 residues. CDR1 and CDR2 from the germline V gene are MNHEY and SMNVEV (reference sequence). In DNA, the CDR3 is TGTGCCAGCAGTTTATCGGGGTTGGGGTGGGAGACCCAGTACTTC. This translates into CASSLSGLGWETQYF.

The V call is TRBV6-4, the J call TRBJ1-2; no reliable D call. The germline V and J ends were trimmed by 4 bases and 2 bases, with 8 bases remaining between them. The CDR3 consists of 13 residues. The germline V gene encodes CDR1 MRHNA and CDR2 SNTAGT. CDR3 nucleotides: TGTGCCAGCAGTGGCGGACTGAACTATGGCTACACCTTC. This sequence encodes CASSGGLNYGYTF.